The following is a TCR beta chain sequence with its context. Its antigen is not identified. The sample originates from a study of T and B cells in COVID-19 patients. Study at large: Blood was sampled from COVID-19 patients who were either actively infected or recovered. Findings and limits, study-wide: CD4+, regulatory T cell, CD8+ and sorted SARS-CoV-2-responsive or tetramer+ T cells were not yet sequenced. There were roughly 2,400 TCR clusters exclusive to the recovered cohort, a few dozen with low generation probability.

Multiplex PCR with BIOMED2 TRB-A/B primer pools amplified TRB rearrangements. TCRdb re-analysed the multiplex PCR reads in MiXCR, keeping a single row per CDR3 protein. The profile shows approximately 18,000 distinct CDR3 sequences, around 30% of them singletons. CDR3 size: 13 residues. V shed 4 bases and J shed 0 bases, with 6 bases lying between them. Germline V gene data show CDR1 as MNHEY and CDR2 as SVGAGI. From blood, roughly 220-550 ng of genomic DNA served as TRB template. The TCR sequence derives from a human donor who had recovered from COVID-19. Sequenced material: blood. The chain couples TRBV6-5 to TRBJ1-1; D is unresolved. CDR3 in DNA: TGTGCCAGCAGTTTTAGGTTGAACACTGAAGCTTTCTTT. It translates to CASSFRLNTEAFF.